This entry is about one T cell receptor beta chain. The entry originates in a study of cytomegalovirus exposure and HLA in healthy donors. Germline V gives CDR1 ENHRY, CDR2 SYGVKD. There are 16 residues in the CDR3. The germline V and J ends were trimmed by 6 bases and 1 base, with 16 bases remaining between them. Libraries were prepared by immunoSEQ multiplex PCR; TCRdb keeps only in-frame clonotypes and omits some of them. The data show more than 95,000 clones, approximately 95% seen once. This chain links TRBV10-3 with TRBJ2-1; D possibly corresponds to TRBD1 (6 bases). The source is a young man in good health and CMV-seronegative. The specimen was PBMCs. CDR3 nucleotides: TGTGCCATCAGCGTTACCACAGGGACGTCCTACAATGAGCAGTTCTTC. Protein: CAISVTTGTSYNEQFF.